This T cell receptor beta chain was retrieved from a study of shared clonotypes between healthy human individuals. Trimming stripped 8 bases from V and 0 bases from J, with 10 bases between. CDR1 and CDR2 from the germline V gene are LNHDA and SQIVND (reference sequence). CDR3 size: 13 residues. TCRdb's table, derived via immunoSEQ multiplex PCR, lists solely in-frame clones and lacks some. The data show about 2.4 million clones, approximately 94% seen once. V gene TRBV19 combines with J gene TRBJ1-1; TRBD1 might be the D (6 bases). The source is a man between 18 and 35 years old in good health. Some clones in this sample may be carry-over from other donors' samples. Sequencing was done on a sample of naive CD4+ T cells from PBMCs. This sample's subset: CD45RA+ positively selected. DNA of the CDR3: TGTGCCAGTGGGGACAAAATGAACACTGAAGCTTTCTTT. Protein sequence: CASGDKMNTEAFF.